The next 8 T cell receptor beta chains were all read from a single sample in a study of OX40 agonist ivuxolimab in advanced cancers. The method was the immunoSEQ multiplex PCR assay. The source is immuneACCESS, and TCRdb retained only in-frame sequences with V and J called. Part of the clones is not carried over; for the studies checked, unresolved V genes explain less than half of this, and the remainder is unexplained. The table for this sample lists 50,000 to 70,000 clones; 75% to 90% of them were counted only once. The ten largest clones take up about 3.1% of the sample. The source was CD4+ or CD8+ T cells sorted from blood, collected in a trial of the OX40 agonist ivuxolimab. These TCRs come from an adult with an advanced solid tumor such as melanoma, head and neck, liver or kidney cancer.

V is TRBV30 and J is TRBJ1-5; D gene ambiguous. Trimming removed 0 bases from V and 6 bases from J, with 12 bases in between. The germline V gene encodes CDR1 GTSNPN and CDR2 SVGIG (reference sequence). The CDR3 covers 14 residues. In DNA, the CDR3 is TGTGCCTGGAGTGTAACGGCCCGTGGTCAGCCCCAGCATTTT. This encodes CAWSVTARGQPQHF. Based on the CDR3 plus reference TRBV30 and TRBJ1-5, the full variable domain is SQTIHQWPATLVQPVGSPLSLECTVEGTSNPNLYWYRQAAGRGLQLLFYSVGIGQISSEVPQNLSASRPQDRQFILSSKKLLLSDSGFYLCAWSVTARGQPQHFGDGTRLSIL.

The chain's CDR3 is CASRPGTTNEQFF. DNA of the CDR3: TGCGCCAGCAGACCCGGGACGACTAATGAGCAGTTCTTC. The rearrangement uses TRBV5-1 and TRBJ2-1; possibly TRBD1 or TRBD2 for D (5 bases each). From germline, CDR1 is SGHRS and CDR2 YFSETQ. The CDR3 spans 13 residues. V gave up 5 bases and J gave up 7 bases, with 13 bases separating them.

The chain joins TRBV6-4 to TRBJ1-6; D gene uncertain. The CDR3 is 13 residues long. V dropped 8 bases and J dropped 8 bases, with 13 bases sitting between them. Germline V gene sequence: CDR1 MRHNA, CDR2 SNTAGT. CDR3 loop: CASDIVWDSPLHF. For the CDR3, the DNA is TGTGCCAGCGATATCGTGTGGGATTCACCCCTCCACTTT.

This rearrangement joins TRBV6-5 to TRBJ2-7; D is perhaps TRBD1 (6 bases). This CDR3 comprises 12 residues. Germline-derived CDR1 and CDR2 are MNHEY and SVGAGI. The ends were cut back, 4 bases at V and 5 bases at J, with 9 bases in the middle. CDR3 bases: TGTGCCAGCAGTTCAGGGGCCCACGAGCAGTACTTC. Its protein is CASSSGAHEQYF.

The V and J genes are TRBV6-6 and TRBJ2-2; the match to TRBD2 covers 16 bases. Trimming removed 6 bases from V and 7 bases from J; junction bases left unmatched: 5. CDR3 length: 16 amino acids. The germline V gene encodes CDR1 MNHNY and CDR2 SVGAGI (reference sequence). CDR3 nucleotides: TGTGCCAGCAGGGGACTAGCGGGGGGGTCCGGCGGGGAGCTGTTTTTT. This codes for CASRGLAGGSGGELFF.

The chain joins TRBV5-8 to TRBJ1-2, with TRBD1 identical over 9 bases. Trimming cost V 0 bases and J 4 bases; bases outside gene matches: 13. There are 18 residues in the CDR3. In germline, CDR1 is SGHTS, CDR2 YDEGEE. DNA of the CDR3: TGTGCCAGCAGCTTGGGGTATCTTGGGACAGGGACTCTCTATGGCTACACCTTC. It is translated as CASSLGYLGTGTLYGYTF.

The chain carries TRBV6-6 and TRBJ2-1, with a weak D call TRBD1 (6 bases). The V and J ends lost 6 bases and 8 bases respectively, with 14 bases between them. Germline V lookup: CDR1 MNHNY, CDR2 SVGAGI (reference sequence). The CDR3 has 13 amino acids. The CDR3 coding sequence is TGTGCCAGCAGACCCACAGGGATCCATGAGCAGTTCTTC. Translated: CASRPTGIHEQFF.

V is TRBV28 and J is TRBJ2-5, with D possibly TRBD2 on 5 matching bases. From germline, CDR1 is MDHEN and CDR2 SYDVKM. V was pared by 5 bases and J by 5 bases, with 6 bases between. This CDR3 is built from 11 residues. The CDR3 nucleotides are TGTGCCAGCAGTGGGGAGGAGACCCAGTACTTC. Translation: CASSGEETQYF.